This section outlines one T cell receptor beta chain sequence together with its context. The CDR3 runs 14 residues. The germline V gene has CDR1 SGHAT and CDR2 FQDESV (reference sequence). V was pared by 6 bases and J by 7 bases, with 7 bases of the junction left unmatched. This sample is drawn from a study of blood T cell repertoires in COVID-19. Study summary: Sites across the United States, Italy and Spain contributed samples from acute and convalescent COVID-19.

Assay: immunoSEQ multiplex PCR; the TCRdb copy retains only in-frame clones and omits some. Found here are 100,000 or so clones, over 85% of them singletons; the top ten hold 1.9%. Enrollment of patients from Seattle took place during active infection, with longitudinal follow-up. The sequenced sample consisted of peripheral blood. The gene calls are TRBV11-1 and TRBJ1-4; 8 nucleotides align to TRBD1. The clonotype comes from a woman in her forties or fifties with COVID-19, enrolled during active disease. As DNA, the CDR3 is TGTGCCAGCAGTTCAGACAGGGGAATTGAAAAACTGTTTTTT. Protein product: CASSSDRGIEKLFF.